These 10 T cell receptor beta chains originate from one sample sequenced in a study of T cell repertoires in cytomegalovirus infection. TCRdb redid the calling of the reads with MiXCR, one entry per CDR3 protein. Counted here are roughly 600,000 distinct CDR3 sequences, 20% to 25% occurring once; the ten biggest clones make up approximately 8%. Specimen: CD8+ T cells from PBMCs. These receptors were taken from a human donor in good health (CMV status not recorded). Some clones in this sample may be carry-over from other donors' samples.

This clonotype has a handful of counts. CDR3 amino acids: CSAEDEGTRQGTQYF. The DNA of the CDR3 is TGCAGCGCCGAAGATGAGGGGACCCGGCAGGGGACCCAGTACTTC. The chain is built from TRBV29-1 and TRBJ2-5; D tentatively reads TRBD1 or TRBD2 (5 bases each). The CDR3 spans 15 residues. The germline V gene encodes CDR1 SQVTM and CDR2 ANQGSEA. V was shortened by 7 bases and J by 7 bases, with 25 bases between the two germline ends.

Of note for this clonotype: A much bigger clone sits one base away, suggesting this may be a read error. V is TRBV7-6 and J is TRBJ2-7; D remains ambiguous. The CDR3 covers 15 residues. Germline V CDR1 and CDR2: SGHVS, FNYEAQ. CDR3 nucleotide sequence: TGTGCCAACAGCGCCACAGACGGTATCTCCTACGAGCAGTACTTC. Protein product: CANSATDGISYEQYF.

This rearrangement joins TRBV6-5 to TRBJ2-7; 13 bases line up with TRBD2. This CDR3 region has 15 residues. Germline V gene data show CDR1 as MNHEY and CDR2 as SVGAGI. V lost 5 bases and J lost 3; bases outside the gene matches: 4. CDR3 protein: CASSTSGGALYEQYV. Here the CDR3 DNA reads TGTGCCAGCAGTACTAGCGGGGGGGCCCTCTACGAGCAGTACGTC.

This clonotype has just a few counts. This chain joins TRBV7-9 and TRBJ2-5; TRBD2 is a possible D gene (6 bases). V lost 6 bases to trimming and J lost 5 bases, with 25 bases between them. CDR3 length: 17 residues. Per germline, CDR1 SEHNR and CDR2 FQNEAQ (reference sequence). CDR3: CASRAAGGSGTGETQYF. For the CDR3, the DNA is TGTGCCAGCAGAGCCGCCGGAGGCTCCGGGACTGGGGAGACCCAGTACTTC.

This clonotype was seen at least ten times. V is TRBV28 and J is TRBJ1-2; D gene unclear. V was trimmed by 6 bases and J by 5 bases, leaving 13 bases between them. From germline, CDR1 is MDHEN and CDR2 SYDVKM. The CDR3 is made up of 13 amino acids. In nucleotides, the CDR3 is TGTGCCAGCAGCCTCCTTCGACATTATGGCTACACCTTC. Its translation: CASSLLRHYGYTF.

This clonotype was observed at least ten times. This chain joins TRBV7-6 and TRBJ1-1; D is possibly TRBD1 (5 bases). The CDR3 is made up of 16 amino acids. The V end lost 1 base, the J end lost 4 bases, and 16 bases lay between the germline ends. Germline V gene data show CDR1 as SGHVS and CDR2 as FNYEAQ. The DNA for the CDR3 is TGTGCCAGCAGCTTAGGGACCACGGGACCGGGCACTGAAGCTTTCTTT. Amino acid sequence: CASSLGTTGPGTEAFF.

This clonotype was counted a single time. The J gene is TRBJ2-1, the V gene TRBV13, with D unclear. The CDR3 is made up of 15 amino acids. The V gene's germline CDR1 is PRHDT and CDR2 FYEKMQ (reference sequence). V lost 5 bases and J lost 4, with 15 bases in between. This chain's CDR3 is CASSPPDSYYNEQFF. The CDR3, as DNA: TGTGCCAGCAGCCCCCCTGACTCATATTACAATGAGCAGTTCTTC.

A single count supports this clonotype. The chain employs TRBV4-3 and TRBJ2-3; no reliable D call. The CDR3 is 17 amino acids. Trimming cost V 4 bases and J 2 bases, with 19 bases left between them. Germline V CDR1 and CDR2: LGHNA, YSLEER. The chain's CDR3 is CASSPPPQVQSTDTQYF. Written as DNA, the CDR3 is TGCGCCAGCAGCCCCCCCCCCCAAGTTCAATCCACAGATACGCAGTATTTT.

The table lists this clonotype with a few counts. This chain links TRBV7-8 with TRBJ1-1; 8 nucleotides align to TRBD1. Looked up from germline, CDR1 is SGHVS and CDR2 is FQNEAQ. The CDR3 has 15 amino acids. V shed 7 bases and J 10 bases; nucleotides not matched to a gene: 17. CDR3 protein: CASTPGGRGQDGAFF. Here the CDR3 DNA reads TGTGCCAGCACCCCAGGGGGCAGGGGGCAGGACGGAGCTTTCTTT.

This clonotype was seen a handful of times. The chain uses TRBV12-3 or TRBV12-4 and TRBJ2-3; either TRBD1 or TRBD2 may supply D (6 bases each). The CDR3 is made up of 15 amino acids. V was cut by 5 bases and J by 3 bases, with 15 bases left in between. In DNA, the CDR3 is TGTGCCAGCAGTGAGGGGGGCCTAACTACAGATACGCAGTATTTT. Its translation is CASSEGGLTTDTQYF.